This T cell receptor beta chain is drawn from a study of cytomegalovirus exposure and HLA in healthy donors. General observations from the study: There was a cluster of highly shared sequence variants that was likely a sequencing artifact. Looking again later, the authors saw that most CMV-associated TCR beta chains seemed HLA-restricted.

In regard to this clone: Its antigen remains unidentified.

The ends lost 4 bases at V and 1 base at J; junction bases unmatched: 3. Germline V lookup: CDR1 MDHEN, CDR2 SYDVKM. The CDR3 is made up of 14 amino acids. PCR was performed using 60 Vbeta and 13 Jbeta primers. Per the original methods: The authors later counted about 80 million unique TCR beta chains, 8.5 million to 13 million of them shared. Repertoires were generated with immunoSEQ multiplex PCR, while TCRdb's copy carries only in-frame clones and drops some. The DNA gave D and trimming, while V, J and clone size come from that table. The sample contains some 130,000 clones, 79% of which appear only once.

The J gene is TRBJ1-2, the V gene TRBV28; 7 nucleotides agree with TRBD1. The TCR comes from a man aged 18 to 35 in good health and CMV-seronegative. Sequenced sample: PBMCs. CDR3 DNA: TGTGCCAGCAGTTACCACAGGGGTAACTATGGCTACACCTTC. It is translated as CASSYHRGNYGYTF.